This is a list of T cell receptor beta chains from one sample in a study of response to subunit inactivated influenza vaccine. TCRdb re-derived calls from the RT-PCR reads in MiXCR, one entry per CDR3 protein. The table includes fewer than 350,000 distinct CDR3 sequences, about a fifth detected once. The sequencing here drew on PBMCs from blood, taken 21 months after vaccination. The source is a man aged 50 to 69 who received an inactivated influenza vaccine. CDR3s include the opening cysteine and the closing phenylalanine or tryptophan. The D gene is left open where the match is weak. Rows give clone size only sometimes, using once, few, many, or a class for an expanded clone.

v_call	d_call	clone_size	j_call	cdr3_nt	cdr3_aa
TRBV6-1	TRBD1	few	TRBJ2-5	TGTGCCAGCAGTCCCGGGACAGGGGGCGGTGAGACCCAGTACTTC	CASSPGTGGGETQYF
TRBV2	.	few	TRBJ2-1	TGTGCCAGCAGTGAAGGTCTAACGAATGAGCAGTTCTTC	CASSEGLTNEQFF
TRBV14	.	few	TRBJ2-5	TGTGCCAGCAGCCAAGAATTGAAGGAAATTGAGACCCAGTACTTC	CASSQELKEIETQYF
TRBV14	TRBD2	.	TRBJ2-7	TGTGCCAGCAGCCAAAGTCTAGCGGGAGGTGGGCAGTACTTC	CASSQSLAGGGQYF
TRBV4-2	.	few	TRBJ2-7	TGTGCCAGCAGCCAAGGTCCGGGGAGAGGGGACTACGAGCAGTACTTC	CASSQGPGRGDYEQYF
TRBV12-3/TRBV12-4	.	.	TRBJ1-1	TGTGCCAGCAGTTTTCGGGTCGCTGAAGCTTTCTTT	CASSFRVAEAFF
TRBV4-3	.	few	TRBJ1-6	TGCGCCAGCCGCCGGGCAGGAGATAATTCACCCCTCCACTTT	CASRRAGDNSPLHF
TRBV5-1	TRBD1	.	TRBJ1-1	TGCGCCAGCAGCTTCCTCCGGGACAGGGGGGGGAACACTGAAGCTTTCTTT	CASSFLRDRGGNTEAFF
TRBV7-2	.	.	TRBJ2-4	TGTGCCAGCAGCCCTCAGACCCTAGCCAAAAACATTCAGTACTTC	CASSPQTLAKNIQYF
TRBV19	TRBD1	few	TRBJ2-3	TGTGCCAGTAAACGGACAGGGACTAGCACAGATACGCAGTATTTT	CASKRTGTSTDTQYF
TRBV10-1	.	few	TRBJ1-3	TGCGCCAGCGCCCCGGCCTCTGGAAACACCATATATTTT	CASAPASGNTIYF
TRBV6-2/TRBV6-3	TRBD1	few	TRBJ1-2	TGTGCCAGCAGTTCCAGACAGGGGAGGGGTGGCTACACCTTC	CASSSRQGRGGYTF
TRBV19	TRBD1	few	TRBJ1-6	TGTGCCAGTACCGGGACAGGGGCCCCGCGGAATTCACCCCTCCACTTT	CASTGTGAPRNSPLHF
TRBV4-3	.	many	TRBJ1-1	TGCGCCAGCAGCCAAGATCTGGGGCGGGACACTGAAGCTTTCTTT	CASSQDLGRDTEAFF
TRBV12-3/TRBV12-4	.	few	TRBJ1-1	TGTGCCAGCAGTTTCAATGTGGGAGAGGGGAACACTGAAGCTTTCTTT	CASSFNVGEGNTEAFF